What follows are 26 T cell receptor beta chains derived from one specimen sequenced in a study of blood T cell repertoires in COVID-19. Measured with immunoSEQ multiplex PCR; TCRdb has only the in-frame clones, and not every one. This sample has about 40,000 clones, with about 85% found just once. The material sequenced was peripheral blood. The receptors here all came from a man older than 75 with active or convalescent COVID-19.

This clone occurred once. The CDR3 sequence is CASSLQSVGVYGYTF. The DNA for the CDR3 is TGTGCCAGCAGCTTACAATCGGTGGGAGTCTATGGCTACACCTTC. The chain uses TRBV7-9 and TRBJ1-2; no reliable D call. The CDR3 has 15 residues. The V end was cut by 2 bases, the J end by 4 bases, with 14 bases between. CDR1 SEHNR and CDR2 FQNEAQ come from the germline V gene (reference sequence).

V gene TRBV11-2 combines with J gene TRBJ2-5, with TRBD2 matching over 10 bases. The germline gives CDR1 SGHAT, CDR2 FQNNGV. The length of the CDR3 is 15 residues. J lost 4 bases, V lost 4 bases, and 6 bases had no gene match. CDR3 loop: CASSWRLAGLETQYF. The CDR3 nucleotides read TGTGCCAGCAGCTGGAGACTAGCGGGCCTAGAGACCCAGTACTTC.

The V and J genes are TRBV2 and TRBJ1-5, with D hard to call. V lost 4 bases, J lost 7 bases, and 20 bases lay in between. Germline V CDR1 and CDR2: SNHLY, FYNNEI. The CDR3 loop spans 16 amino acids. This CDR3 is CASSARHSGAKQPQHF. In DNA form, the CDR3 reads TGTGCCAGCAGTGCCAGACATTCAGGCGCCAAGCAGCCCCAGCATTTT.

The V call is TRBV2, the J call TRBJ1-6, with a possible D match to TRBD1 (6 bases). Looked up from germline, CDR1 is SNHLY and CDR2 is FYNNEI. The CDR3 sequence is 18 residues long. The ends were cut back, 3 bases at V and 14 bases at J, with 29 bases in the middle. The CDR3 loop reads CASSDDSVFSQGRLSLHF. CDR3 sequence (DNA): TGTGCCAGCAGTGACGATTCGGTTTTTTCTCAGGGGCGTTTGTCCCTCCACTTT.

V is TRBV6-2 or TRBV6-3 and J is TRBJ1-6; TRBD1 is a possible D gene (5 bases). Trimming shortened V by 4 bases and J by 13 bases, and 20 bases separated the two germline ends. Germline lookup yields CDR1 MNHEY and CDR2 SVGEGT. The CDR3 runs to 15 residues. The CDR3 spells CASSSSGATSRPLHF. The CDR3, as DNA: TGTGCCAGCAGTTCCAGTGGGGCTACCTCCCGGCCCCTCCACTTT.

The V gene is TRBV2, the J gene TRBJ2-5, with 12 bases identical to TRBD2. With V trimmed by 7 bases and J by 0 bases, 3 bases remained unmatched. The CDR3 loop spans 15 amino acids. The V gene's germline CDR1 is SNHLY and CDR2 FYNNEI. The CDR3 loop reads CASIGLAGHQETQYF. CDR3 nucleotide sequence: TGTGCCAGCATAGGACTAGCGGGGCACCAAGAGACCCAGTACTTC.

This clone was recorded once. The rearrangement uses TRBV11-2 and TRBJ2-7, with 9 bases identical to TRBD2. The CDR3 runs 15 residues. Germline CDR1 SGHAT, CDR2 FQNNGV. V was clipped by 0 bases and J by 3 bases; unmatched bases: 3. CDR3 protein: CASSLEPSGIYEQYF. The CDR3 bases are TGTGCCAGCAGCTTAGAGCCTAGCGGGATCTACGAGCAGTACTTC.

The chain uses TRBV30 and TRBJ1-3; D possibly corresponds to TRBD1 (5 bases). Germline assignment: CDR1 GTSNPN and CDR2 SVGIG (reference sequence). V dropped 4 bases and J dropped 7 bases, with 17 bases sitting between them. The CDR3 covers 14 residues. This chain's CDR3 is CAWIPTGGSNTIYF. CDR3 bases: TGTGCCTGGATCCCAACCGGGGGTAGCAACACCATATATTTT.

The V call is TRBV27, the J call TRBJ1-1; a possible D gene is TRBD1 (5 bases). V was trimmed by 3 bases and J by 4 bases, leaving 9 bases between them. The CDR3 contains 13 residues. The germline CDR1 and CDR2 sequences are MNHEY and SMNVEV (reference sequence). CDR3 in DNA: TGTGCCAGCAGTTTGAGGGGAGGCACTGAAGCTTTCTTT. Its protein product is CASSLRGGTEAFF.

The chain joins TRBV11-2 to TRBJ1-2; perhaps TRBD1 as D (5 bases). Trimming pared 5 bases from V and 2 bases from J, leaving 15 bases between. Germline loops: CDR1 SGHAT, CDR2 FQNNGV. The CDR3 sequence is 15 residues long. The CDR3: CASSNRVRQNYGYTF. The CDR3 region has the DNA TGTGCCAGCAGCAACCGAGTGAGACAGAACTATGGCTACACCTTC.

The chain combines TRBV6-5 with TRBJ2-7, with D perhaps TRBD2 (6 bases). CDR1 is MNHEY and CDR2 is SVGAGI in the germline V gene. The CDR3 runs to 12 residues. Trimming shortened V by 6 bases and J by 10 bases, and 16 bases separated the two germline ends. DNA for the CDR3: TGTGCCAGCAGCGGAGGGGTTGCGGTCCAGTACTTC. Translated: CASSGGVAVQYF.

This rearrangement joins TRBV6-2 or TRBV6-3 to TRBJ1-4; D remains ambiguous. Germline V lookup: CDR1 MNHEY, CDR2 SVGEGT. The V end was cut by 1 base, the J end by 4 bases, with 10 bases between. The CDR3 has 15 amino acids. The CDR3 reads CASSYLAEDNEKLFF. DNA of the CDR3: TGTGCCAGCAGTTACTTGGCAGAGGATAATGAAAAACTGTTTTTT.

CDR3 protein: CASSPLAGELFF. For the CDR3, the DNA is TGTGCCAGCAGCCCTCTCGCCGGGGAGCTGTTTTTT. The rearrangement uses TRBV7-8 and TRBJ2-2; D gene unclear. Germline CDR1 SGHVS, CDR2 FQNEAQ. V gave up 5 bases and J gave up 6 bases, with 7 bases separating them. The CDR3 totals 12 residues. The entire variable domain, with the rest obtained from reference TRBV7-8 and TRBJ2-2, is as follows: GAGVSQSPRYKVAKRGQDVALRCDPISGHVSLFWYQQALGQGPEFLTYFQNEAQLDKSGLPSDRFFAERPEGSVSTLKIQRTQQEDSAVYLCASSPLAGELFFGEGSRLTVL.

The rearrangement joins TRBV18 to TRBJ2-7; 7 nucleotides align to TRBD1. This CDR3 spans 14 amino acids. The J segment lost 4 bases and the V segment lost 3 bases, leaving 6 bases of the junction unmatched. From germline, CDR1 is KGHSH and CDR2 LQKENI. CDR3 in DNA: TGTGCCAGCTCACCGCGACAGGGTACATACGAGCAGTACTTC. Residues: CASSPRQGTYEQYF.

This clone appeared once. The CDR3 bases are TGTGCCAGCAGTTACTCGGGACAGATCTACGAGCAGTACTTC. Its translation: CASSYSGQIYEQYF. The V call is TRBV6-2 or TRBV6-3, the J call TRBJ2-7; 7 bases match TRBD1. Germline loops: CDR1 MNHEY, CDR2 SVGEGT. Unmatched junction bases numbered 2, after V lost 0 bases and J lost 3 bases. This CDR3 region has 14 residues.

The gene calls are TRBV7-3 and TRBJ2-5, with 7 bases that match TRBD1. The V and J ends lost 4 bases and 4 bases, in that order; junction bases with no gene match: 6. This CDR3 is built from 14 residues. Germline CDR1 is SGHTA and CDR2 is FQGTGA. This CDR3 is CASSSTGTAETQYF. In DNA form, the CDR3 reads TGTGCCAGCAGCTCAACCGGGACAGCAGAGACCCAGTACTTC.

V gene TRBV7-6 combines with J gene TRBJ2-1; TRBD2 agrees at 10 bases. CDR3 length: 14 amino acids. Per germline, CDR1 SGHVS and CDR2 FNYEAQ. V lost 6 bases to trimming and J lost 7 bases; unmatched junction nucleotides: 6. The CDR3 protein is CASSRSGRGNEQFF. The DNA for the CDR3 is TGTGCCAGCAGTAGAAGCGGGAGGGGGAATGAGCAGTTCTTC.

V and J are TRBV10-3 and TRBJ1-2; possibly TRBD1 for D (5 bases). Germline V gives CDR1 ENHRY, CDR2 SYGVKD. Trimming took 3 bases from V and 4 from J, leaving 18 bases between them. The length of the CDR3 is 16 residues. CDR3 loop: CAISDHQGLLSYGYTF. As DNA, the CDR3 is TGTGCCATCAGTGACCACCAGGGACTTTTATCCTATGGCTACACCTTC.

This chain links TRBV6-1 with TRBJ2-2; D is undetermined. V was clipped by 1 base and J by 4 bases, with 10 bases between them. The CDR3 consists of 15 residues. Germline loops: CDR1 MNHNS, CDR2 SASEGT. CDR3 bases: TGTGCCAGCAGTGAAGGACTCCTCCCCACCGGGGAGCTGTTTTTT. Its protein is CASSEGLLPTGELFF.

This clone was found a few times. CDR3 residues: CASSYPGTSLKNEQFF. The CDR3 DNA follows: TGTGCCAGCAGCTACCCCGGGACTAGTCTTAAGAATGAGCAGTTCTTC. The chain has TRBV11-3 and TRBJ2-1, with TRBD2 matching over 8 bases. The CDR3 spans 16 residues. Germline V gives CDR1 SGHNT, CDR2 YENEEA. V was pared by 4 bases and J by 7 bases, with 12 bases of the junction left unmatched.

Here the CDR3 DNA reads TGTGCCAGCAGCTTGGGGCGGAACACCGGGGAGCTGTTTTTT. It translates to CASSLGRNTGELFF. This chain connects TRBV11-2 to TRBJ2-2; D possibly corresponds to TRBD1 (5 bases). Between the trimmed V and J ends, which lost 3 bases and 1 base, there was a span of 6 bases. Germline V gives CDR1 SGHAT, CDR2 FQNNGV. This CDR3 spans 14 amino acids.

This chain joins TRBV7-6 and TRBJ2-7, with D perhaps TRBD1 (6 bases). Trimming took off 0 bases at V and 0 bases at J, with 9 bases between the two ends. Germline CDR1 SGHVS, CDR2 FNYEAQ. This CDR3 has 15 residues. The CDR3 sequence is CASSLAGASSYEQYF. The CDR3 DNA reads TGTGCCAGCAGCTTAGCGGGGGCCAGCTCCTACGAGCAGTACTTC. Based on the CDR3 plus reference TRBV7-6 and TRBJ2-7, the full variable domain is GAGVSQSPRYKVTKRGQDVALRCDPISGHVSLYWYRQALGQGPEFLTYFNYEAQQDKSGLPNDRFSAERPEGSISTLTIQRTEQRDSAMYRCASSLAGASSYEQYFGPGTRLTVT.

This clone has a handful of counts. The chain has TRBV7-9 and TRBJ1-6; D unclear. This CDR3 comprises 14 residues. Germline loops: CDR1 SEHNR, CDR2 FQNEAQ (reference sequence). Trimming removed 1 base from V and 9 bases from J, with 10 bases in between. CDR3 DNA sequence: TGTGCCAGCAGCTTAGATGCGGTCAGTTCACCCCTCCACTTT. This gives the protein CASSLDAVSSPLHF.

The CDR3 spells CASRGQTLGGYTF. The CDR3 nucleotides are TGTGCCAGCCGGGGACAGACTCTCGGAGGCTACACCTTC. The genes are TRBV12-3 or TRBV12-4 and TRBJ1-2; 7 nucleotides match TRBD1. CDR3 length: 13 amino acids. V shed 8 bases, J shed 8 bases, and the junction held 11 bases outside the gene matches.

This CDR3 reads CASSPRGGLAFF. The DNA for the CDR3 is TGTGCCAGCAGCCCGCGGGGGGGATTGGCTTTCTTT. The J gene is TRBJ1-1, the V gene TRBV7-9, with D perhaps TRBD1 (5 bases). Trimming cost V 5 bases and J 11 bases, with 15 bases left between them. The CDR3 extends over 12 amino acids. Germline V gene sequence: CDR1 SEHNR, CDR2 FQNEAQ (reference sequence). The full variable domain, in which reference TRBV7-9 and TRBJ1-1 provide the parts outside the CDR3, is DTGVSQNPRHKITKRGQNVTFRCDPISEHNRLYWYRQTLGQGPEFLTYFQNEAQLEKSRLLSDRFSAERPKGSFSTLEIQRTEQGDSAMYLCASSPRGGLAFFGQGTRLTVV.

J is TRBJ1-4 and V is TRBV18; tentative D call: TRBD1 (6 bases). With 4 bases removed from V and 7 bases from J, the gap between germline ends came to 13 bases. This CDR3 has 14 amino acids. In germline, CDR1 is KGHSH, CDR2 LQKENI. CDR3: CASSQQGATEKLFF. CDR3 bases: TGTGCCAGCTCACAACAGGGCGCGACTGAAAAACTGTTTTTT.